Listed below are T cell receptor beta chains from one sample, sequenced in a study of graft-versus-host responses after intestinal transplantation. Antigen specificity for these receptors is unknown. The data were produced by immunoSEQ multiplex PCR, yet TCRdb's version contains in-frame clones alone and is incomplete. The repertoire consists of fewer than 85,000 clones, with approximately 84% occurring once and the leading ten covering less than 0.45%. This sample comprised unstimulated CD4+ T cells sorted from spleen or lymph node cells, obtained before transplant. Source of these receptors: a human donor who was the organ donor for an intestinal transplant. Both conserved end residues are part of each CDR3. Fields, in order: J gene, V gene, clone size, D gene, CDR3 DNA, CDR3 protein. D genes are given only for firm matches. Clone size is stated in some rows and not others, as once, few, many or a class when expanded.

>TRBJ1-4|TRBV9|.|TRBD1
TGTGCCAGCAGCCAGACAGGGGGCCTAGTGGGGGAAAAACTGTTTTTT
CASSQTGGLVGEKLFF
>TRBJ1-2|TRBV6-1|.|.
TGTGCCAGCATCCGGCAGGCCTCGAGTGTATCTAGCTACACCTTC
CASIRQASSVSSYTF
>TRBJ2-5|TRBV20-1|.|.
TGCAGTGCTAGAGATATAGCCGCCCAGTACTTC
CSARDIAAQYF
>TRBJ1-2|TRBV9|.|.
TGTGCCAGCAGCGTAGTCCCCACAGGAGTCTATGGCTACACCTTC
CASSVVPTGVYGYTF
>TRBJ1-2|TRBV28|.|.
TGTGCCAGCAGTTTATCTGGAGGACTGCCCTATGGCTACACCTTC
CASSLSGGLPYGYTF
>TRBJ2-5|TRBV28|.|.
TGTGCCAGCAGTTCGGGCGGGGGCAAGGAAGAGACCCAGTACTTC
CASSSGGGKEETQYF
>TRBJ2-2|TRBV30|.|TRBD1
TGTGCCTGCAGGGGGATCGGGGAGCTGTTTTTT
CACRGIGELFF
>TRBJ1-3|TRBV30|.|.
TGTGCCCTCGAACAGAGCTCTGGAAACACCATATATTTT
CALEQSSGNTIYF
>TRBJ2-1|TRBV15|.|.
TGTGCCACCAGCAGGAAGATAGAAAACAATGAGCAGTTCTTC
CATSRKIENNEQFF
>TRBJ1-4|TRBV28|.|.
TGTGCCAGCAGTGACTGGACCGAAGGGGAACTGTTTTTT
CASSDWTEGELFF
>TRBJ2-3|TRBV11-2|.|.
TGTGCCAGCAGCTTACGAGATCGGGGTACGCAGTATTTT
CASSLRDRGTQYF
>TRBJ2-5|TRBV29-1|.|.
TGCAGCGCTGGACTGGCCCTCGGGACCCAGTACTTC
CSAGLALGTQYF
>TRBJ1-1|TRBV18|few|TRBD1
TGTGCCAGCTCACCACAGGGGGCAAGGAACACTGAAGCTTTCTTT
CASSPQGARNTEAFF
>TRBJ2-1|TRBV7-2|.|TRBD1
TGTGCCAGCAGCTTCAGGGGGAACCCCTACAATGAGCAGTTCTTC
CASSFRGNPYNEQFF
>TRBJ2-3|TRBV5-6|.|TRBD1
TGTGCCAGCAGCTTGGCGACAGGGGGGAAAGATACGCAGTATTTT
CASSLATGGKDTQYF
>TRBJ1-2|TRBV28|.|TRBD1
TGTGCCAGCAGCGACAGGGGCGTTCCATCCACGGGCTACACCTTC
CASSDRGVPSTGYTF
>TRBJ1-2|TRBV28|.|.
TGTGCCAGCAGTTTAGTAAGCGACTATGGCTACACCTTC
CASSLVSDYGYTF
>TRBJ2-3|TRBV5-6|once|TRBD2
TGTGCCAGCAGCTGGCTAGCGGGGGCAGATACGCAGTATTTT
CASSWLAGADTQYF
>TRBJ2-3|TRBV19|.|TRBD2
TGTGCCAGCAGTAAGGGACTAGCGGACACAGATACGCAGTATTTT
CASSKGLADTDTQYF
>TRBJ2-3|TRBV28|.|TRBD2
TGTGCCAGCAGATATCTAGCGGGGGACACAGATACGCAGTATTTT
CASRYLAGDTDTQYF
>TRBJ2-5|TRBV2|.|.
TGTGCCAGCAGTGACTATCAGACCCAGTACTTC
CASSDYQTQYF
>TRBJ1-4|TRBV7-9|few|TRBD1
TGTGCCAGCAGCTTAGGGACAGGGCTTGAAAAACTGTTTTTT
CASSLGTGLEKLFF
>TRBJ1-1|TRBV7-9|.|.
TGTGCCAGCAGCATAAACACTGAAGCTTTCTTT
CASSINTEAFF
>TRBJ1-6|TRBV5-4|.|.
TGTGCCAGCAGCTTGGCCGGGAGTAGCGCTTCACCCCTCCACTTT
CASSLAGSSASPLHF
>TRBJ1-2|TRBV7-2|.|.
TGTGCCAGCAGCTTAAATTTTGGGGGCCTCTATGGCTACACCTTC
CASSLNFGGLYGYTF
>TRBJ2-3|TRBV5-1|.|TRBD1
TGCGCCAGCAGCTTGGCCGGAACAGGGGGTATAGATACGCAGTATTTT
CASSLAGTGGIDTQYF
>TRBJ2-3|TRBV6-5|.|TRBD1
TGTGCCAGCAGTTACTCGGACAGGGGGGGCACAGATACGCAGTATTTT
CASSYSDRGGTDTQYF
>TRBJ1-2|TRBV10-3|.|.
TGTGCCAAAACAAACAGGGCTCTATATGGCTACACCTTC
CAKTNRALYGYTF
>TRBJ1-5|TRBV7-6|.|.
TGTGCCAGCAGCCCTGGGCAGGGCCAGCCCCAGCATTTT
CASSPGQGQPQHF
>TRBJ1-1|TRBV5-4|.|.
TGTGCCAGCAGCTTGGGGTTAGGGGGTAATGGCCCTGAAGCTTTCTTT
CASSLGLGGNGPEAFF
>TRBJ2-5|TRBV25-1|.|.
TGTGCCAGCAGTGAATCGGGTAACCTCCCAGAGACCCAGTACTTC
CASSESGNLPETQYF
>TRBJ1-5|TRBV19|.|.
TGTGCCAGTAGTATAGGGGGGCTCAATCAGCCCCAGCATTTT
CASSIGGLNQPQHF
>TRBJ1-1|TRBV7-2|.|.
TGTGCCAGCAGCCCTGAGTTGAACACTGAAGCTTTCTTT
CASSPELNTEAFF
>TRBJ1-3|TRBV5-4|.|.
TGTGCCAGCAGCTTGGCCCAGGGGTTCGAATCTGGAAACACCATATATTTT
CASSLAQGFESGNTIYF
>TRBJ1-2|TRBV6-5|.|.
TGTGCCAGCAGTTACTCGAGGGGACTGCGAGTCGACACCTTC
CASSYSRGLRVDTF
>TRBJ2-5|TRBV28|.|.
TGTGCCAGCAGTTTAGGGGGGTGGGAGACCCAGTACTTC
CASSLGGWETQYF
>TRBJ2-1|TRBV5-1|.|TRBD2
TGCGCCAGCAGCTTCATGGCGGGGGGCTCCTACAATGAGCAGTTCTTC
CASSFMAGGSYNEQFF